This T cell receptor beta chain was found in a study of blood T cell repertoires in COVID-19. Participant reports of clinical history set cohort assignment. This CDR3 has 15 residues. The V and J ends lost 4 bases and 0 bases respectively, with 13 bases between them. The germline V gene has CDR1 SGHDN and CDR2 FVKESK. Profiling relied on immunoSEQ multiplex PCR, and the TCRdb table lists in-frame clones only, not all of them. Here the sample spans about 280,000 clones, around 88% being singletons. This sequence was found in a woman aged 40 to 50 who had recovered from COVID-19. The sample consisted of PBMCs or T cells enriched from blood (not recorded which). The chain combines TRBV14 with TRBJ2-7; tentative D call: TRBD2 (5 bases). The CDR3, as DNA: TGTGCCAGCAGCCCGACACGGGGTACCTCCTACGAGCAGTACTTC. Protein: CASSPTRGTSYEQYF. The variable domain in full, with the rest retrieved from reference TRBV14 and TRBJ2-7, is EAGVTQFPSHSVIEKGQTVTLRCDPISGHDNLYWYRRVMGKEIKFLLHFVKESKQDESGMPNNRFLAERTGGTYSTLKVQPAELEDSGVYFCASSPTRGTSYEQYFGPGTRLTVT.